This TCR beta chain is from a study of blood T cell repertoires in COVID-19. Under the authors' procedure: Nucleated cell counts were estimated from reference gene primer amplification. Generated by immunoSEQ multiplex PCR, the TCRdb table keeps only in-frame clones and is missing some. V and J calls and clone size are as listed in that table; D and trimming were resolved from the DNA. The sample contains fewer than 200,000 clones, approximately 79% of which appear only once. CDR1 is SGDLS and CDR2 is YYNGEE in the germline V gene. The CDR3 covers 15 residues. J was trimmed by 7 bases and V by 4 bases; bases with no gene match: 9.

Sequencing used PBMCs or T cells enriched from blood (not recorded which). The chain carries TRBV9 and TRBJ2-1; 9 bases are a match to TRBD2. This TCR came from an older woman with acute COVID-19. The CDR3 sequence: CASSPEGGGGNEQFF. CDR3 DNA sequence: TGTGCCAGCAGCCCCGAGGGCGGGGGGGGTAATGAGCAGTTCTTC.